A single sample is the source of the 13 T cell receptor beta chains below, sequenced in a study of PD-1 blockade in classical Hodgkin lymphoma. With no exception, relapse followed autologous stem cell transplantation in all patients, and brentuximab vedotin exposure varied. Produced via immunoSEQ multiplex PCR; TCRdb's table is partial and in-frame only. The sample lists some 64,000 clones, 75% to 90% seen once, with roughly 15% in the top ten. Sequences were derived from peripheral blood mononuclear cells (PBMCs), sampled at baseline. These receptors were obtained from a human donor with classical Hodgkin lymphoma.

The V and J genes are TRBV19 and TRBJ2-1; D is ambiguous. Trimming removed 7 bases at V and 6 bases at J, with 13 bases between. CDR1 LNHDA and CDR2 SQIVND come from the germline V gene (reference sequence). This CDR3 contains 13 residues. CDR3 sequence: CASTSTHLNEQFF. DNA for the CDR3: TGTGCCAGTACCTCAACCCACCTCAATGAGCAGTTCTTC.

The rearrangement joins TRBV5-1 to TRBJ2-7, with D uncertain. Trimming removed 1 base from V and 1 base from J, with 9 bases in between. The CDR3 totals 14 residues. CDR1 SGHRS and CDR2 YFSETQ come from the germline V gene. DNA for the CDR3: TGCGCCAGCAGCTTGAGCTGGCCTTCCTACGAGCAGTACTTC. Translation: CASSLSWPSYEQYF.

V and J are TRBV19 and TRBJ1-1; TRBD1 might be the D (5 bases). There are 14 residues in the CDR3. Trimming removed 10 bases at V and 5 bases at J, with 20 bases between. CDR1 is LNHDA, CDR2 SQIVND, per germline (reference sequence). The DNA of the CDR3 is TGTGCCACTAGGTGGGGGGTAAGAAGAACTGAAGCTTTCTTT. It translates to CATRWGVRRTEAFF.

This rearrangement joins TRBV6-5 to TRBJ1-2, with 7 bases matching TRBD1. CDR3 length equals 14 residues. V lost 0 bases, J lost 4 bases, and 2 bases stayed unmatched. CDR1 and CDR2 from the germline V gene are MNHEY and SVGAGI. CDR3 protein: CASSYSTGTYGYTF. CDR3 bases: TGTGCCAGCAGTTACTCGACAGGGACCTATGGCTACACCTTC.

The chain couples TRBV7-9 to TRBJ2-3; the D is unclear. The CDR3 length is 15 residues. V lost 0 bases and J 2 bases, leaving 9 bases between the germline ends. Germline CDR1 SEHNR, CDR2 FQNEAQ (reference sequence). CDR3 bases: TGTGCCAGCAGCTTAGCGGTGGGATCCACAGATACGCAGTATTTT. This gives the protein CASSLAVGSTDTQYF.

CDR3 protein: CAIRYQGANTGELFF. The CDR3 region has the DNA TGTGCCATCCGGTACCAGGGAGCGAACACCGGGGAGCTGTTTTTT. The V and J genes are TRBV6-6 and TRBJ2-2; D is tentatively TRBD1 or TRBD2 (5 bases each). This CDR3 is built from 15 residues. Deletions cut 10 bases from V and 0 bases from J, with 15 bases between. Germline assignment: CDR1 MNHNY and CDR2 SVGAGI (reference sequence).

This chain connects TRBV11-2 to TRBJ2-3; 10 bases agree with TRBD2. This CDR3 is 16 amino acids long. Germline V CDR1 and CDR2: SGHAT, FQNNGV. With 5 bases clipped from V and 7 bases from J, the junction kept 12 bases outside the gene matches. DNA of the CDR3: TGTGCCAGCAGCAATAATCTCCTAGCGGGAGAGTATACGCAGTATTTT. Its protein is CASSNNLLAGEYTQYF.

The V and J genes are TRBV12-5 and TRBJ2-2; D gene unclear. V was shortened by 5 bases and J by 4 bases, with 8 bases between the two germline ends. Germline values: CDR1 LGHNT, CDR2 FRNRAP. The CDR3 loop spans 13 amino acids. The CDR3 protein is CASGMTSTGELFF. CDR3 coding DNA: TGTGCTAGTGGTATGACGAGCACCGGGGAGCTGTTTTTT.

The gene calls are TRBV29-1 and TRBJ2-3, with TRBD1 identical over 7 bases. The CDR3 is made up of 13 amino acids. V lost 7 bases to trimming and J lost 1 base; unmatched junction nucleotides: 5. The V gene's germline CDR1 is SQVTM and CDR2 ANQGSEA. The CDR3 bases are TGCAGCGCCTTAGGGGGCGGCACAGATACGCAGTATTTT. It yields the protein CSALGGGTDTQYF.

The chain combines TRBV5-6 with TRBJ2-3; D perhaps matches TRBD2 (6 bases). The germline V gene has CDR1 SGHDT and CDR2 YYEEEE. The CDR3 extends over 17 amino acids. Trimming stripped 4 bases from V and 5 bases from J, with 23 bases between. CDR3 in amino acids: CASSDALGGGWEDTQYF. CDR3 in DNA: TGTGCCAGCAGCGACGCCTTGGGGGGTGGCTGGGAAGATACGCAGTATTTT.

The rearrangement links TRBV19 to TRBJ2-5; no clear D. CDR1 is LNHDA, CDR2 SQIVND, per germline (reference sequence). The CDR3 covers 12 residues. Trimming took 5 bases from V and 3 from J, leaving 7 bases between them. CDR3 coding DNA: TGTGCCAGTAGTTTTGGCGAAGAGACCCAGTACTTC. Translated, it gives CASSFGEETQYF.

The rearrangement joins TRBV6-1 to TRBJ1-5; TRBD1 is a possible D gene (5 bases). The germline CDR1 and CDR2 sequences are MNHNS and SASEGT. The ends were cut back, 4 bases at V and 5 bases at J, with 12 bases in the middle. This CDR3 has 14 residues. CDR3: CASSVPGGDQPQHF. CDR3 coding DNA: TGTGCCAGCAGTGTTCCCGGGGGGGATCAGCCCCAGCATTTT.

The chain joins TRBV5-1 to TRBJ1-5; maybe TRBD1 (5 bases). The CDR3 has 11 residues. Germline CDR1 is SGHRS and CDR2 is YFSETQ. The V and J ends lost 9 bases and 6 bases respectively, with 10 bases between them. Here the CDR3 reads CAKGPSQPQHF. The CDR3 DNA is TGCGCCAAGGGGCCATCTCAGCCCCAGCATTTT.